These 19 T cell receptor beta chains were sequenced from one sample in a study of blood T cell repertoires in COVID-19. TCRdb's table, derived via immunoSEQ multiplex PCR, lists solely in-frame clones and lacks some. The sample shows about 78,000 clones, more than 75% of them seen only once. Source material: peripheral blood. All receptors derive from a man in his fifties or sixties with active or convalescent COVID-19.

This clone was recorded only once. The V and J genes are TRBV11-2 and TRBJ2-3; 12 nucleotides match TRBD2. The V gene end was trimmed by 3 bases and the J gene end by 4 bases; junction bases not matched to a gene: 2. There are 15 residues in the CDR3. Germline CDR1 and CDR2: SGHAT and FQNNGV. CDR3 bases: TGTGCCAGCAGCTTGACTAGCGGGGGTTCAGATACGCAGTATTTT. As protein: CASSLTSGGSDTQYF.

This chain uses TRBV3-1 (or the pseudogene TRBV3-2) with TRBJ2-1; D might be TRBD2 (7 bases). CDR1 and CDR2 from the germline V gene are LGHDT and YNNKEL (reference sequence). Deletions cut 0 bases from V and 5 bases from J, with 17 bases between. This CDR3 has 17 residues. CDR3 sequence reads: CASSQEFTGGVDNEQFF. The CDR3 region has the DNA TGTGCCAGCAGCCAAGAGTTTACGGGGGGCGTGGACAATGAGCAGTTCTTC.

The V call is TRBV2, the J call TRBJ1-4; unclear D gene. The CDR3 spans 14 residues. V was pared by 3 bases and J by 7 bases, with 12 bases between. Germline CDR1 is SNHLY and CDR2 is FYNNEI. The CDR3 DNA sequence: TGTGCCAGCAGTGATAAGAATACGGGTGAAAAACTGTTTTTT. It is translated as CASSDKNTGEKLFF.

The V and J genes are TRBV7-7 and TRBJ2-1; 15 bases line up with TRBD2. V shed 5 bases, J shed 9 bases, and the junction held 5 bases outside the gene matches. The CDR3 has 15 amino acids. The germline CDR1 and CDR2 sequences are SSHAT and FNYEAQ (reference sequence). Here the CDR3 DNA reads TGTGCCAGCAGCCCGGGACTAGCGGGGGGAAGTGAGCAGTTCTTC. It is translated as CASSPGLAGGSEQFF.

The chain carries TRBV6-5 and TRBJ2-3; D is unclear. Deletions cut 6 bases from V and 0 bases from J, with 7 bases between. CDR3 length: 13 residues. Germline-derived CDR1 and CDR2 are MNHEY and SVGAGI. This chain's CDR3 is CASSPGSTDTQYF. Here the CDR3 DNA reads TGTGCCAGCAGCCCCGGGAGCACAGATACGCAGTATTTT.

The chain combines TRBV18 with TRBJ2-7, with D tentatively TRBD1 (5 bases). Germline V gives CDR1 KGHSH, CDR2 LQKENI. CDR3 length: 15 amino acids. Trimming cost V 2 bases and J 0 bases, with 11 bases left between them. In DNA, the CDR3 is TGTGCCAGCTCACCATCAGTGCAGGGCTCCTACGAGCAGTACGTC. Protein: CASSPSVQGSYEQYV.

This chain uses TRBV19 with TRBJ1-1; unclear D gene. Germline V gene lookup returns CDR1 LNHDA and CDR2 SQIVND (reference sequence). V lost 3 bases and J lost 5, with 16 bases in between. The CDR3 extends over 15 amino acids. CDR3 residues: CASSMGEGAETEAFF. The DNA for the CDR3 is TGTGCCAGTAGTATGGGAGAGGGCGCGGAGACTGAAGCTTTCTTT.

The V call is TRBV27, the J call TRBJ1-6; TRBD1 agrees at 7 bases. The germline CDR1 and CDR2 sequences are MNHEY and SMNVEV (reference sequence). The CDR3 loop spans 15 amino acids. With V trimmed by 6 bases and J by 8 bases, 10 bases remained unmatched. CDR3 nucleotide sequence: TGTGCCAGCAGGGAGGACAGGTATGGGTATTCACCCCTCCACTTT. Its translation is CASREDRYGYSPLHF.

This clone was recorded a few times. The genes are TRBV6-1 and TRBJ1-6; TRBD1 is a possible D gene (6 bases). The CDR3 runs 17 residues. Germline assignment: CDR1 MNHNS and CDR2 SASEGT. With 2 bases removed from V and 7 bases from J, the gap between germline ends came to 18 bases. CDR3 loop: CASSESSRGLWNSPLHF. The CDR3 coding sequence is TGTGCCAGCAGTGAATCCTCCAGGGGACTATGGAATTCACCCCTCCACTTT.

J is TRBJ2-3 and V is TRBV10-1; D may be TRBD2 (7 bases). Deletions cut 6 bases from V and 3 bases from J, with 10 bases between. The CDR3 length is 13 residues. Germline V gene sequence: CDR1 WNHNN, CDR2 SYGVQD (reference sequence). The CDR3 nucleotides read TGCGCCAGCAGCGGGGGGCTGACAGATACGCAGTATTTT. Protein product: CASSGGLTDTQYF.

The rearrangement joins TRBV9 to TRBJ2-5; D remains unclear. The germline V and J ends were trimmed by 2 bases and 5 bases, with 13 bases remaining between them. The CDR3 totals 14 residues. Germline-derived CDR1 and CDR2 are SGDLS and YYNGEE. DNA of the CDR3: TGTGCCAGCAGCGTTTTCCCGGGTACGGAGACCCAGTACTTC. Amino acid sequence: CASSVFPGTETQYF.

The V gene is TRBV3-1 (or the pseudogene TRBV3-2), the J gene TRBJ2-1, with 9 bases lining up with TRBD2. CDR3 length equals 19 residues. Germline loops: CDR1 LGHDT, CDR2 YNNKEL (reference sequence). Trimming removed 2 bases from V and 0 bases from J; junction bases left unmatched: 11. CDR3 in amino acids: CASSQLGGLAGSSYNEQFF. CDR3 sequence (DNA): TGTGCCAGCAGCCAACTCGGGGGGCTAGCGGGGAGCTCCTACAATGAGCAGTTCTTC.

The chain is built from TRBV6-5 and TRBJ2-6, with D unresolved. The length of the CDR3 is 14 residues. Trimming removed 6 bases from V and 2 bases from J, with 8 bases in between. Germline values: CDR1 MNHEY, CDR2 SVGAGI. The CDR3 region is CASSPRAGANVLTF. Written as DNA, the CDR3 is TGTGCCAGCAGCCCCCGGGCTGGGGCCAACGTCCTGACTTTC.

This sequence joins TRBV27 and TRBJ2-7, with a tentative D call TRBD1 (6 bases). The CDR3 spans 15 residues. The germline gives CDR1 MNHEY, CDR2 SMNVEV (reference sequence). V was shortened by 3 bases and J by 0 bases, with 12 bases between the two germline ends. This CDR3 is CASSFSTGISYEQYV. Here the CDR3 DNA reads TGTGCCAGCAGTTTTTCGACAGGAATCTCCTACGAGCAGTACGTC.

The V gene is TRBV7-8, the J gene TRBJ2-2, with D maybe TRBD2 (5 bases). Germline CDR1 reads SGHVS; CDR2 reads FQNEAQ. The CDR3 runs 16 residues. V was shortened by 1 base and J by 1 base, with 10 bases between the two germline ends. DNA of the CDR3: TGTGCCAGCAGCTTAGATAGCGTAGGGAACACCGGGGAGCTGTTTTTT. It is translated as CASSLDSVGNTGELFF. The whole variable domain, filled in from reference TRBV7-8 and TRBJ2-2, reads GAGVSQSPRYKVAKRGQDVALRCDPISGHVSLFWYQQALGQGPEFLTYFQNEAQLDKSGLPSDRFFAERPEGSVSTLKIQRTQQEDSAVYLCASSLDSVGNTGELFFGEGSRLTVL.

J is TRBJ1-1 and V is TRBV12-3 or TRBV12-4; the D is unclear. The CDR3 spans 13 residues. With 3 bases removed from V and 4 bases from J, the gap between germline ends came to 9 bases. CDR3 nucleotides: TGTGCCAGCAGTTTTGAGAGGTCCACTGAAGCTTTCTTT. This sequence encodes CASSFERSTEAFF.

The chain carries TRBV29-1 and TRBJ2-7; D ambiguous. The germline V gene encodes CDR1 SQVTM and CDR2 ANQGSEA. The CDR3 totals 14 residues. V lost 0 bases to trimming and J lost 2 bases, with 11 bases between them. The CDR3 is CSVEDNSSPYEQYF. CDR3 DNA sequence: TGCAGCGTTGAAGATAACAGCAGCCCCTACGAGCAGTACTTC.

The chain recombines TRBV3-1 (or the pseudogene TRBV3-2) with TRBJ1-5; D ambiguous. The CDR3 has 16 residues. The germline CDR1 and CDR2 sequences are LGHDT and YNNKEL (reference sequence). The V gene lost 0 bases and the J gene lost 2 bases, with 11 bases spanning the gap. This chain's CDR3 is CASSQDRKRGNQPQHF. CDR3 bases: TGTGCCAGCAGCCAAGATCGCAAGAGGGGCAATCAGCCCCAGCATTTT.

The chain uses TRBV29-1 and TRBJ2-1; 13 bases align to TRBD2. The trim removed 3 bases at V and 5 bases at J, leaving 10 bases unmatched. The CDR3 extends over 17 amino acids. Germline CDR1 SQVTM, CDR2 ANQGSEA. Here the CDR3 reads CSVDRAGLAGEHNEQFF. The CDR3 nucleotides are TGCAGCGTTGACCGCGCCGGACTAGCGGGGGAGCACAATGAGCAGTTCTTC.